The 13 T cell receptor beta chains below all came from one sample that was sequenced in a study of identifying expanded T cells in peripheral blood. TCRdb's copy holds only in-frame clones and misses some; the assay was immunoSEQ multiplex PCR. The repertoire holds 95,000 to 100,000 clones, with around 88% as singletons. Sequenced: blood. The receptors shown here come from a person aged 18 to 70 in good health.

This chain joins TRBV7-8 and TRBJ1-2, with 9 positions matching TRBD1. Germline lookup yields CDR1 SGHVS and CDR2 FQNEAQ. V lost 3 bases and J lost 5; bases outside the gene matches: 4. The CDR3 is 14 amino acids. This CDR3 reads CASSLGQGRYGYTF. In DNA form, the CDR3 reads TGTGCCAGCAGCTTGGGACAGGGTCGGTATGGCTACACCTTC.

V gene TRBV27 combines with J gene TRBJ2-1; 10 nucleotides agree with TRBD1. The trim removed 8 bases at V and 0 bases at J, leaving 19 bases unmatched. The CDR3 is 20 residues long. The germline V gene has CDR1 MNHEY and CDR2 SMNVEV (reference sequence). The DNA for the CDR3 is TGTGCCAGCGCCCCTCACTCGATCGACAGGGGGCGAAGCTCCTACAATGAGCAGTTCTTC. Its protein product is CASAPHSIDRGRSSYNEQFF.

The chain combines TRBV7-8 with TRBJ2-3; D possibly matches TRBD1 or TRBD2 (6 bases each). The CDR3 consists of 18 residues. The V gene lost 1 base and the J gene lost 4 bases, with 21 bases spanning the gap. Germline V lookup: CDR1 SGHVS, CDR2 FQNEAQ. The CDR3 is CASSLGDGGPGGPDTQYF. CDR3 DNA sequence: TGTGCCAGCAGCTTAGGGGACGGGGGCCCTGGGGGCCCAGATACGCAGTATTTT.

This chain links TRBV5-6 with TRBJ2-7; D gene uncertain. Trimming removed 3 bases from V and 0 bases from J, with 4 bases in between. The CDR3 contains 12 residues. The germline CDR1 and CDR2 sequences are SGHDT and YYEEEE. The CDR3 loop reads CASSSISYEQYF. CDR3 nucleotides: TGTGCCAGCAGCTCAATCTCCTACGAGCAGTACTTC.

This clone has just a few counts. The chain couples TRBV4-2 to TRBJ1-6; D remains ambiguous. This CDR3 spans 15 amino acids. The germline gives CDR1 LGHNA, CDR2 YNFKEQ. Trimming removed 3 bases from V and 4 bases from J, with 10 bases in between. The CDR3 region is CASSQAISYNSPLHF. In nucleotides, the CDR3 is TGTGCCAGCAGCCAGGCTATCAGTTATAATTCACCCCTCCACTTT.

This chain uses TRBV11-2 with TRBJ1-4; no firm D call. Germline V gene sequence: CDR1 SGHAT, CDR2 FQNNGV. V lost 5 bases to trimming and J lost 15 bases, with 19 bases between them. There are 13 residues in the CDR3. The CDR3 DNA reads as TGTGCCAGCAGCCCTAACACCGAGACTCCGGTGTTTTTT. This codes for CASSPNTETPVFF. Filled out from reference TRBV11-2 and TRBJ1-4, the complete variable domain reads EAGVAQSPRYKIIEKRQSVAFWCNPISGHATLYWYQQILGQGPKLLIQFQNNGVVDDSQLPKDRFSAERLKGVDSTLKIQPAKLEDSAVYLCASSPNTETPVFFGSGTQLSVL.

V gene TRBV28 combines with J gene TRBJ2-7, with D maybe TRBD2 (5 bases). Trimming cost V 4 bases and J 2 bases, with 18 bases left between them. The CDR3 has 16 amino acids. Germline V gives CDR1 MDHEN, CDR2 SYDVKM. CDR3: CASSYPRGGFPYEQYF. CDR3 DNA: TGTGCCAGCAGTTACCCCCGCGGAGGTTTCCCCTACGAGCAGTACTTC.

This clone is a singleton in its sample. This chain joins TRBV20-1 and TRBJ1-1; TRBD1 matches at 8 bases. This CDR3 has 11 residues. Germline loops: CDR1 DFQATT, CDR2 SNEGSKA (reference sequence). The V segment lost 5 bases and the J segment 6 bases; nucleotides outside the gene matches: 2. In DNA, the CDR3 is TGCAGTGCTCAGACAGGGGCTGAAGCTTTCTTT. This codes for CSAQTGAEAFF.

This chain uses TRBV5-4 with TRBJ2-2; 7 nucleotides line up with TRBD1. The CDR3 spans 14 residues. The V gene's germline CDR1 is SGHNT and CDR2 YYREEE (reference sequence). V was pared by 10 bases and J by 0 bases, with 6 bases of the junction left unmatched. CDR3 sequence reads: CAGRTGTNTGELFF. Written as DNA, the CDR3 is TGTGCCGGAAGGACAGGCACGAACACCGGGGAGCTGTTTTTT.

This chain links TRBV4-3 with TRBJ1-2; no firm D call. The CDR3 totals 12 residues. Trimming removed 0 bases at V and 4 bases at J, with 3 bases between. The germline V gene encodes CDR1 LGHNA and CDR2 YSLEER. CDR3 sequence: CASSQDGYGYTF. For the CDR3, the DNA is TGCGCCAGCAGCCAAGACGGCTATGGCTACACCTTC.

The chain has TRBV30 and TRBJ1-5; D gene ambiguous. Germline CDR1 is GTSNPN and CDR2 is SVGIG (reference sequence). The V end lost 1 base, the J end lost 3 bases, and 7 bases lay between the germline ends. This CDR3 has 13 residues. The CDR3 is CAWSGRDNQPQHF. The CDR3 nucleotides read TGTGCCTGGAGTGGTCGGGACAATCAGCCCCAGCATTTT.

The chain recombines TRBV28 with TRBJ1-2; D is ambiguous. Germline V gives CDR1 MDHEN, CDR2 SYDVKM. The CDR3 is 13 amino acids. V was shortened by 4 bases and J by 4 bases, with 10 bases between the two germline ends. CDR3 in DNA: TGTGCCAGCAGTTCCAGTTTTACCTATGGCTACACCTTC. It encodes CASSSSFTYGYTF.

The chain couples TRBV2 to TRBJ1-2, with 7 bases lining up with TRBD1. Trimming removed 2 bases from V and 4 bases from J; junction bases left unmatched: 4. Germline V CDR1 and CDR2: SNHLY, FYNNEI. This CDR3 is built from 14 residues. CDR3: CASSEQGVSYGYTF. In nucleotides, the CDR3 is TGTGCCAGCAGTGAACAGGGGGTTTCCTATGGCTACACCTTC. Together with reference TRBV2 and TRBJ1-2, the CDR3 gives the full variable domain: EPEVTQTPSHQVTQMGQEVILRCVPISNHLYFYWYRQILGQKVEFLVSFYNNEISEKSEIFDDQFSVERPDGSNFTLKIRSTKLEDSAMYFCASSEQGVSYGYTFGSGTRLTVV.